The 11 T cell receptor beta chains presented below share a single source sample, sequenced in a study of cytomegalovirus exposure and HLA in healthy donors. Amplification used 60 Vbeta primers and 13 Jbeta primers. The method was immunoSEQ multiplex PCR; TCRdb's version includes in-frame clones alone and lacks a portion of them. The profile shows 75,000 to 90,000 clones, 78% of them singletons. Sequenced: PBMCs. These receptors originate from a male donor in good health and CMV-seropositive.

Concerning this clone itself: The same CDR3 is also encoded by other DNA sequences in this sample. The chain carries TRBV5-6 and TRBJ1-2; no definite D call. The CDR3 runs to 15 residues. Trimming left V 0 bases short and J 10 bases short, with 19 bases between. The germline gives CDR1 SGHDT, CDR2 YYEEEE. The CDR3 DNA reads TGTGCCAGCAGCTTGGGGGCCAGGCTACGTTTTGACTACACCTTC. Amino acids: CASSLGARLRFDYTF. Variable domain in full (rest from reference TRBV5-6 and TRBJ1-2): DAGVTQSPTHLIKTRGQQVTLRCSPKSGHDTVSWYQQALGQGPQFIFQYYEEEERQRGNFPDRFSGHQFPNYSSELNVNALLLGDSALYLCASSLGARLRFDYTFGSGTRLTVV.

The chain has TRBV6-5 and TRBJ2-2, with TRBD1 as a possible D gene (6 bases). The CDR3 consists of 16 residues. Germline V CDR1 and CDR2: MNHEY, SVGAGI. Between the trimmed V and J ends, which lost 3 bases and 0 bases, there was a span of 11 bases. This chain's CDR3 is CASSYSRDTNTGELFF. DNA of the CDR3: TGTGCCAGCAGTTATTCCAGGGACACGAACACCGGGGAGCTGTTTTTT.

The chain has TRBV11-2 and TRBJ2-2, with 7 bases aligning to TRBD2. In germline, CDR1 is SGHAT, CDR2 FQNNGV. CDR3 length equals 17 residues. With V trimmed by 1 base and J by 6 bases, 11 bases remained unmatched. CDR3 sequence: CASSLAPMGLSAGELFF. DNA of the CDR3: TGTGCCAGCAGCTTAGCCCCAATGGGACTATCGGCCGGGGAGCTGTTTTTT.

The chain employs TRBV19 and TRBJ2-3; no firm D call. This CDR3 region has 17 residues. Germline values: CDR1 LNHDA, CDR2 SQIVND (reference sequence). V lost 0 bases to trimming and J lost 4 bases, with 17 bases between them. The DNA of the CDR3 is TGTGCCAGTAGTATAGATAGCATGGCCTCCTCGCCAGATACGCAGTATTTT. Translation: CASSIDSMASSPDTQYF.

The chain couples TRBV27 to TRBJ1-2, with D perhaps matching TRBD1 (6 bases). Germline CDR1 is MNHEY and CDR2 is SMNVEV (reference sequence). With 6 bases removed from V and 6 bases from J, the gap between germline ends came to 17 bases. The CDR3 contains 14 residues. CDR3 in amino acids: CASSLTGAGDGYTF. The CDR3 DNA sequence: TGTGCCAGCAGCCTAACGGGCGCAGGGGATGGCTACACCTTC.

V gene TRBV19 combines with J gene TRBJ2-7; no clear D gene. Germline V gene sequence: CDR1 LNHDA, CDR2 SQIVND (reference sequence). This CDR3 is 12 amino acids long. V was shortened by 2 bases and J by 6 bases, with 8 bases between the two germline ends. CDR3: CASSIRNGEQYF. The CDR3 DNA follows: TGTGCCAGTAGTATAAGAAACGGCGAGCAGTACTTC.

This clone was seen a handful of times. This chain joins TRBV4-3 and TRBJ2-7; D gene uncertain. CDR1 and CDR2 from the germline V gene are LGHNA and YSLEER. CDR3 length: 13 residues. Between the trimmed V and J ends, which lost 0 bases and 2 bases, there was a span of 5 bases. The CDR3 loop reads CASSQEYAYEQYF. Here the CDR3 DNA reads TGCGCCAGCAGCCAAGAATATGCCTACGAGCAGTACTTC.

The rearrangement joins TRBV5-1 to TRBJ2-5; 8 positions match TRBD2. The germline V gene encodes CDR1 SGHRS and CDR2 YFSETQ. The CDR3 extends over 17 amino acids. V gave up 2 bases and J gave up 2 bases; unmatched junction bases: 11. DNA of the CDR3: TGCGCCAGCAGCTTAGGGGGGGGACTAGTTTATCAAGAGACCCAGTACTTC. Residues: CASSLGGGLVYQETQYF.

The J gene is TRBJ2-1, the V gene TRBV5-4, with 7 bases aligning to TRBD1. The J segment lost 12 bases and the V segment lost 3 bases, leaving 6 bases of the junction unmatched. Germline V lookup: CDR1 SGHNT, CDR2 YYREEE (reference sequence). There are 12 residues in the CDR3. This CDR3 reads CASSSRDSMQFF. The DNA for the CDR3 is TGTGCCAGCAGCTCAAGGGACAGCATGCAGTTCTTC.

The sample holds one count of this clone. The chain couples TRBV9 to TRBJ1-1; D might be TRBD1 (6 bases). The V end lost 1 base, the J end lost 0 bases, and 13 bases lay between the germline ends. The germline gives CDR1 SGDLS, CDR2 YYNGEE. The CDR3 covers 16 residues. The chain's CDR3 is CASSVSGGGMNTEAFF. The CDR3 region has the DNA TGTGCCAGCAGCGTAAGTGGGGGGGGCATGAACACTGAAGCTTTCTTT.

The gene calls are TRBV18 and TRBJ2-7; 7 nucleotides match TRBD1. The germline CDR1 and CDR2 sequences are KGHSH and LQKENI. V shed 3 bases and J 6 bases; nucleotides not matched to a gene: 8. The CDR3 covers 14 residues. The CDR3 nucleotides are TGTGCCAGCTCACCCGGGACAGCAGAACGCGAGCAGTACTTC. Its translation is CASSPGTAEREQYF.